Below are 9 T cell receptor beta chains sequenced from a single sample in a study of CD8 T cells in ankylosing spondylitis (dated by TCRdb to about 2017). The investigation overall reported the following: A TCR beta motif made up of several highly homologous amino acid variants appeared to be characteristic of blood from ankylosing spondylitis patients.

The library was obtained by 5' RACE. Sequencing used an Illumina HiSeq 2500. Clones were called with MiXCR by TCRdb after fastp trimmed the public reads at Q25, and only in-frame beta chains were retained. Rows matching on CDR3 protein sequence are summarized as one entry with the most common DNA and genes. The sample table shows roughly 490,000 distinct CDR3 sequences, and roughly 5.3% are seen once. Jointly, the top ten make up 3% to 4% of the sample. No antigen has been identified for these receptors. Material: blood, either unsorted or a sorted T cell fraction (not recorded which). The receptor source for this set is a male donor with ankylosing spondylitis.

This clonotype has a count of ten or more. The CDR3 here is CATSRGGTDPSYF. The CDR3 coding sequence is TGTGCCACCAGCAGAGGAGGGACAGATCCCTCGTATTTT. The V and J genes are TRBV15 and TRBJ2-3; 7 nucleotides line up with TRBD1. This CDR3 spans 13 amino acids. Germline V gene data show CDR1 as LNHNV and CDR2 as YYDKDF (reference sequence). Trimming took 1 base from V and 14 from J; bases not matched to a gene: 9.

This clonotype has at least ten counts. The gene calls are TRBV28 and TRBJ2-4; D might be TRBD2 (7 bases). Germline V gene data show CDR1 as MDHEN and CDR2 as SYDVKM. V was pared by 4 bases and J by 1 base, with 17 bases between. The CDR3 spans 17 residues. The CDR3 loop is CASSSPGGRQAKNIQYF. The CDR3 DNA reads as TGTGCCAGCAGTTCCCCCGGGGGGCGCCAGGCCAAAAACATTCAGTACTTC.

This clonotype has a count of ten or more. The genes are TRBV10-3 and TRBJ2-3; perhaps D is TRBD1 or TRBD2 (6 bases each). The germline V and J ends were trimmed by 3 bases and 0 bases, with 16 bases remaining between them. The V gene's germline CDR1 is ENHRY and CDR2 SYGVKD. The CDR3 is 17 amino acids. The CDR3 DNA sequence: TGTGCCATCAGTGATAAGGGGGGCCAAGGAAGCACAGATACGCAGTATTTT. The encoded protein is CAISDKGGQGSTDTQYF.

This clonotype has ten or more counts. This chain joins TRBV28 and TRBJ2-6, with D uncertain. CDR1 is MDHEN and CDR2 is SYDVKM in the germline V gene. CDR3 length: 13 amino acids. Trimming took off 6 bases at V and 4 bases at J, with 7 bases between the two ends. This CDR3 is CASSVPGANVLTF. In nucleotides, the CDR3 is TGTGCCAGCAGCGTTCCCGGGGCCAACGTCCTGACTTTC.

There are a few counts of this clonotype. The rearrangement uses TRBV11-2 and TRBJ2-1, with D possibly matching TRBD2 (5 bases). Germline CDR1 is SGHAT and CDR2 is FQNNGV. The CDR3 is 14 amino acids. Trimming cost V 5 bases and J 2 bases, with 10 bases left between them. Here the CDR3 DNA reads TGTGCCAGCAGCCACCGGACTGCCTACAATGAGCAGTTCTTC. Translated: CASSHRTAYNEQFF.

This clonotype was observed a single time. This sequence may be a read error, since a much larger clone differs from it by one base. The CDR3 DNA follows: TGTGCCAGCAGCCCGAACAGGGGGCGAACTGAATCTTTCTTT. It specifies CASSPNRGRTESFF. The chain uses TRBV7-2 and TRBJ1-1; the match to TRBD1 covers 9 bases. CDR1 and CDR2 (germline): SGHTA, FQGNSA. CDR3 size: 14 residues.

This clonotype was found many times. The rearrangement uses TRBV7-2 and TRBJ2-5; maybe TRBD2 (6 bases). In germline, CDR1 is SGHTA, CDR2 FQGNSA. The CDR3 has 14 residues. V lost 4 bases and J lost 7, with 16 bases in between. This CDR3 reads CASSSPGVRGTQYF. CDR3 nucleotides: TGTGCCAGCAGCTCTCCGGGAGTCCGAGGGACCCAGTACTTC. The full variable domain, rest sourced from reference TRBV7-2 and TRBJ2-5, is GAGVSQSPSNKVTEKGKDVELRCDPISGHTALYWYRQSLGQGLEFLIYFQGNSAPDKSGLPSDRFSAERTGGSVSTLTIQRTQQEDSAVYLCASSSPGVRGTQYFGPGTRLLVL.

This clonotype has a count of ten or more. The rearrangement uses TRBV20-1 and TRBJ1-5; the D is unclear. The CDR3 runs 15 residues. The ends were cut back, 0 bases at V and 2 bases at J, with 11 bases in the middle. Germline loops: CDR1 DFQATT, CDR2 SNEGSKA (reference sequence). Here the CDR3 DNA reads TGCAGTGCTAGAGAGGGTTGGGTGGGCAATCAGCCCCAGCATTTT. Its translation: CSAREGWVGNQPQHF.

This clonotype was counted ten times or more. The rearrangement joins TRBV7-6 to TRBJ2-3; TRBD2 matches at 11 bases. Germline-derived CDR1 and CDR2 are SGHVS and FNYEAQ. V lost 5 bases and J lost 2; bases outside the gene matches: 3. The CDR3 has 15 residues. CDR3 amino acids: CASSMGLAATDTQYF. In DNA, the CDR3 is TGTGCCAGCAGCATGGGACTAGCGGCCACAGATACGCAGTATTTT.